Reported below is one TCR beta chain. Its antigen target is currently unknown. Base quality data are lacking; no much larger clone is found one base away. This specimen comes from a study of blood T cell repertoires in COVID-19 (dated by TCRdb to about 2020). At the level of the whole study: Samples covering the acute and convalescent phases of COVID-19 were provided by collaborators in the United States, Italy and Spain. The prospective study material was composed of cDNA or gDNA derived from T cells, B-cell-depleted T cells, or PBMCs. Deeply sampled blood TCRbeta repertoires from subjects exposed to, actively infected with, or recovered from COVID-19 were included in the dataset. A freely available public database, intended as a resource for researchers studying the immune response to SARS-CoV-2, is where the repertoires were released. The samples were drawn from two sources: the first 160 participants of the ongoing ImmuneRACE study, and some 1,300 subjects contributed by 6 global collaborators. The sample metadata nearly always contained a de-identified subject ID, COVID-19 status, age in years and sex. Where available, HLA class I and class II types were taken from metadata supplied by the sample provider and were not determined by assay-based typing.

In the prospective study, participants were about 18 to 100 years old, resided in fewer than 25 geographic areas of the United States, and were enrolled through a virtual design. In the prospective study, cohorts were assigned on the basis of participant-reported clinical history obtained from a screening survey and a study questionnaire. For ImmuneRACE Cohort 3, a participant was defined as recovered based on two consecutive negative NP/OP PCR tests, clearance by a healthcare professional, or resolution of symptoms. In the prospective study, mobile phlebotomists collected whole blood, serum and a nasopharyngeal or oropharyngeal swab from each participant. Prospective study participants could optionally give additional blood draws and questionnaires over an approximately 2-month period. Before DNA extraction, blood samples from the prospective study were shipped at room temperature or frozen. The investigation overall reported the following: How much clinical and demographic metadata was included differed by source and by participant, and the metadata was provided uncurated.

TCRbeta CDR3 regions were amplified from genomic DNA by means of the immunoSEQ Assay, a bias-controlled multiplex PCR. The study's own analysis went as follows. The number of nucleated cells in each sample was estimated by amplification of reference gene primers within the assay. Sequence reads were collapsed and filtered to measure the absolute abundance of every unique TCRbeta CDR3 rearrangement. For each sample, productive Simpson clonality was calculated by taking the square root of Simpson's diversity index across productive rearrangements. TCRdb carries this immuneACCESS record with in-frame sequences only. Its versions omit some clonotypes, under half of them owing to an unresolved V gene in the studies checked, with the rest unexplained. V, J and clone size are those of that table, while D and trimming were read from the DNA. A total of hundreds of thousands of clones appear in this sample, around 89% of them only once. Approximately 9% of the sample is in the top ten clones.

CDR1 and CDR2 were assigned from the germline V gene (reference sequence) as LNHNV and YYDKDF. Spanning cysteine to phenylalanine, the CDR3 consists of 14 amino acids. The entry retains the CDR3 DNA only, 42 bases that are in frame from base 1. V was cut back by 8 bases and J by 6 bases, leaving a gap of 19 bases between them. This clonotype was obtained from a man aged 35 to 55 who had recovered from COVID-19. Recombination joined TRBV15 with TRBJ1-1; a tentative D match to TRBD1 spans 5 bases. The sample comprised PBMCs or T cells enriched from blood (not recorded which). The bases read TGTGCCACCCAAGCAGGGAGGGGCGCCCCTGAAGCTTTCTTT. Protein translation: CATQAGRGAPEAFF. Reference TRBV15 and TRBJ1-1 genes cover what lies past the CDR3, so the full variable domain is DAMVIQNPRYQVTQFGKPVTLSCSQTLNHNVMYWYQQKSSQAPKLLFHYYDKDFNNEADTPDNFQSRRPNTSFCFLDIRSPGLGDTAMYLCATQAGRGAPEAFFGQGTRLTVV.